The present entry profiles one TCR beta chain with its context. Its antigen is unidentified. TCRdb used MiXCR to reprocess the reads, holding one entry per CDR3 protein. The data hold about 920,000 distinct CDR3 sequences, with 25% to 40% observed a single time. These data are taken from a study of T cell repertoires in cytomegalovirus infection. The CDR3 consists of 16 residues. The V and J ends lost 5 bases and 4 bases respectively, with 18 bases between them. This TCR derives from a human donor in good health (CMV status not recorded). Some clones in this sample may be carry-over from other donors' samples. J is TRBJ2-1 and V is TRBV12-3 or TRBV12-4; D assignment may be TRBD1 or TRBD2 (6 bases each). Sequencing used cultured CD8+ T cells from PBMCs, obtained from culture after CMV antigen stimulation. CDR3 sequence reads: CASSREGGGVYNEQFF. Here the CDR3 DNA reads TGTGCCAGCAGTCGTGAGGGGGGCGGGGTGTACAATGAGCAGTTCTTC.